This passage covers 32 T cell receptor beta chains from one sample sequenced in a study of T cells in narcolepsy. TCRdb keeps only in-frame clones here, not all; method: immunoSEQ multiplex PCR. The sample has tens of thousands of clones; around 87% are singletons. Sequences were obtained from memory (CD45RA-) CD4+ T cells from blood. Every receptor here comes from a human donor in good health.

The chain has TRBV5-1 and TRBJ1-1, with TRBD1 as a possible D gene (6 bases). This CDR3 region has 14 residues. CDR1 and CDR2 (germline): SGHRS, YFSETQ. Between the trimmed V and J ends, which lost 4 bases and 3 bases, there was a span of 13 bases. This CDR3 is CASSLRTDHTEAFF. The CDR3 coding sequence is TGCGCCAGCAGCCTGAGGACAGACCACACTGAAGCTTTCTTT.

The V call is TRBV30, the J call TRBJ2-5; TRBD1 matches 10 bases. The junction had 3 bases not matched to a gene; V was cut back by 3 bases and J by 5 bases. The CDR3 is made up of 13 amino acids. Germline CDR1 and CDR2: GTSNPN and SVGIG (reference sequence). CDR3 in DNA: TGTGCCTGGAGAGACAGGGGGCGGGAGACCCAGTACTTC. Translating it yields CAWRDRGRETQYF.

This clone was recorded once. The chain joins TRBV27 to TRBJ2-1; perhaps D is TRBD1 or TRBD2 (5 bases each). The V end was cut by 5 bases, the J end by 16 bases, with 33 bases between. The CDR3 consists of 17 residues. Germline-derived CDR1 and CDR2 are MNHEY and SMNVEV (reference sequence). The DNA for the CDR3 is TGTGCCAGCAGTCCCATCGACCGGCTGAGAGGCCTGAGGGGTTACTTCTTC. It codes for CASSPIDRLRGLRGYFF.

The chain is built from TRBV7-2 and TRBJ1-2, with 7 positions matching TRBD1. Germline CDR1 is SGHTA and CDR2 is FQGNSA. The junction had 14 bases not matched to a gene; V was cut back by 5 bases and J by 8 bases. CDR3 size: 15 residues. CDR3 DNA sequence: TGTGCCAGCAGCCCCGACAGGGCCGGGTTCGGCGGCTACACCTTC. It is translated as CASSPDRAGFGGYTF.

In this sample, this clone turned up a few times. This chain connects TRBV5-1 to TRBJ1-3; the D gene is possibly TRBD1 (5 bases). Germline CDR1 reads SGHRS; CDR2 reads YFSETQ. The V and J ends lost 0 bases and 16 bases respectively, with 14 bases between them. The CDR3 length is 12 residues. The CDR3 reads CASSLGGTLWYF. The DNA of the CDR3 is TGCGCCAGCAGCTTGGGGGGGACTCTGTGGTATTTT. The whole variable domain, remainder taken from reference TRBV5-1 and TRBJ1-3, is KAGVTQTPRYLIKTRGQQVTLSCSPISGHRSVSWYQQTPGQGLQFLFEYFSETQRNKGNFPGRFSGRQFSNSRSEMNVSTLELGDSALYLCASSLGGTLWYFGEGSWLTVV.

V is TRBV29-1 and J is TRBJ2-6; D unclear. V lost 0 bases, J lost 2 bases, and 17 bases lay in between. Germline loops: CDR1 SQVTM, CDR2 ANQGSEA. The CDR3 length is 18 residues. The DNA of the CDR3 is TGCAGCGTTGAAGATCGGTCTCGAGTAGGGCCTGGGGCCAACGTCCTGACTTTC. Protein product: CSVEDRSRVGPGANVLTF. The full variable domain, in which reference TRBV29-1 and TRBJ2-6 provide the parts outside the CDR3, is SAVISQKPSRDICQRGTSLTIQCQVDSQVTMMFWYRQQPGQSLTLIATANQGSEATYESGFVIDKFPISRPNLTFSTLTVSNMSPEDSSIYLCSVEDRSRVGPGANVLTFGAGSRLTVL.

The chain recombines TRBV19 with TRBJ1-3, with a weak D call TRBD1 (5 bases). The CDR3 sequence is 15 residues long. The germline CDR1 and CDR2 sequences are LNHDA and SQIVND (reference sequence). The V and J ends lost 9 bases and 0 bases respectively, with 15 bases between them. The CDR3 spells CASAQQDGSGNTIYF. The CDR3 region has the DNA TGTGCCAGCGCTCAACAGGACGGCTCTGGAAACACCATATATTTT.

The chain joins TRBV12-5 to TRBJ2-5; 9 nucleotides match TRBD1. Germline V gene lookup returns CDR1 LGHNT and CDR2 FRNRAP. V was pared by 1 base and J by 3 bases, with 6 bases of the junction left unmatched. The CDR3 runs 16 residues. The DNA for the CDR3 is TGTGCTAGTGGTTTGGGGACAGGGGCTCCGGAAGAGACCCAGTACTTC. Protein sequence: CASGLGTGAPEETQYF.

The rearrangement joins TRBV18 to TRBJ2-7, with 7 bases matching TRBD1. Germline CDR1 is KGHSH and CDR2 is LQKENI. This CDR3 contains 16 residues. The V gene end was trimmed by 2 bases and the J gene end by 2 bases; junction bases not matched to a gene: 9. The CDR3 spells CASSPFRPQGTYEQYF. CDR3 DNA sequence: TGTGCCAGCTCACCATTTCGTCCACAGGGGACCTACGAGCAGTACTTC.

The chain links TRBV4-3 to TRBJ2-3; a possible D gene is TRBD2 (6 bases). The CDR3 has 16 amino acids. V was cut by 5 bases and J by 1 base, with 16 bases left in between. From germline, CDR1 is LGHNA and CDR2 YSLEER. The CDR3 here is CASSARRTGGTDTQYF. The DNA for the CDR3 is TGCGCCAGCAGCGCAAGAAGAACGGGAGGCACAGATACGCAGTATTTT.

The chain uses TRBV14 and TRBJ2-5, with D unresolved. V lost 0 bases to trimming and J lost 4 bases, with 6 bases between them. Germline lookup yields CDR1 SGHDN and CDR2 FVKESK. This CDR3 spans 13 amino acids. In DNA form, the CDR3 reads TGTGCCAGCAGCCAAGAGATCCGAGAGACCCAGTACTTC. It specifies CASSQEIRETQYF.

The chain uses TRBV6-4 and TRBJ2-3; TRBD2 is a possible D gene (6 bases). CDR1 and CDR2 from the germline V gene are MRHNA and SNTAGT. CDR3 length equals 14 residues. V was pared by 3 bases and J by 2 bases, with 9 bases between. The CDR3 nucleotides read TGTGCCAGCAGTGAAGGACTATTCACAGATACGCAGTATTTT. Residues: CASSEGLFTDTQYF.

As concerns this clone: This same CDR3 is encoded by further DNA sequences in the sample. The J gene is TRBJ2-1, the V gene TRBV12-5; possibly TRBD2 for D (6 bases). Trimming stripped 1 base from V and 5 bases from J, with 27 bases between. Germline V gene sequence: CDR1 LGHNT, CDR2 FRNRAP. The CDR3 consists of 20 residues. CDR3 amino acids: CASGLGVVTGERIGNNEQFF. The CDR3 coding sequence is TGTGCTAGTGGTTTGGGCGTGGTGACGGGGGAGAGGATAGGGAACAATGAGCAGTTCTTC. Drawing the rest from reference TRBV12-5 and TRBJ2-1, the complete variable domain is DARVTQTPRHKVTEMGQEVTMRCQPILGHNTVFWYRQTMMQGLELLAYFRNRAPLDDSGMPKDRFSAEMPDATLATLKIQPSEPRDSAVYFCASGLGVVTGERIGNNEQFFGPGTRLTVL.

This clone was seen a single time. The rearrangement links TRBV19 to TRBJ2-5; 9 nucleotides agree with TRBD1. The J call may be in error: the DNA end matches TRBJ2-7 better. The CDR3 spans 14 residues. Germline values: CDR1 LNHDA, CDR2 SQIVND (reference sequence). CDR3 sequence: CASSMGTGFYEQYF. CDR3 sequence (DNA): TGTGCCAGTAGTATGGGGACAGGGTTCTACGAGCAGTACTTC.

The rearrangement uses TRBV27 and TRBJ2-4, with TRBD1 matching over 8 bases. Germline loops: CDR1 MNHEY, CDR2 SMNVEV (reference sequence). The CDR3 extends over 13 amino acids. Germline trimming cut 6 bases from V and 5 bases from J; bases unmatched to any gene: 3. For the CDR3, the DNA is TGTGCCAGCAGGCTGACAGGGGAAAACATTCAGTACTTC. It yields the protein CASRLTGENIQYF.

Regarding this clone: One junction end does not reproduce the germline sequence, and a read error may be involved. The chain couples TRBV7-7 to TRBJ2-2; 7 bases match TRBD1. The CDR3 consists of 14 residues. From germline, CDR1 is SSHAT and CDR2 FNYEAQ (reference sequence). This chain's CDR3 is CASSSSGGPGELFF. The CDR3 nucleotides are TGTGCTAGCAGCTCCTCAGGGGGTCCCGGGGAGCTGTTTTTT.

This chain uses TRBV6-1 with TRBJ2-7; D not resolved. Trimming left V 4 bases short and J 1 base short, with 8 bases between. CDR3 length: 13 amino acids. Germline CDR1 reads MNHNS; CDR2 reads SASEGT. This CDR3 reads CASSGEVSYEQYF. The CDR3 DNA follows: TGTGCCAGCAGTGGGGAAGTTTCCTACGAGCAGTACTTC.

This chain connects TRBV7-2 to TRBJ2-4; tentative D call: TRBD2 (5 bases). Germline V gene lookup returns CDR1 SGHTA and CDR2 FQGNSA. V gave up 3 bases and J gave up 0 bases, with 12 bases separating them. The CDR3 runs to 16 residues. The CDR3 bases are TGTGCCAGCAGCTTGAGCGGAGCACTAGCCAAAAACATTCAGTACTTC. As protein: CASSLSGALAKNIQYF.

The chain has TRBV5-6 and TRBJ1-2, with D hard to call. Germline lookup yields CDR1 SGHDT and CDR2 YYEEEE. The V end was cut by 9 bases, the J end by 12 bases, with 9 bases between. The CDR3 has 8 amino acids. The CDR3 region has the DNA TGTGCCATCCCGAAAGACACCTTC. Protein: CAIPKDTF.

This clone was seen only a few times. This sequence joins TRBV28 and TRBJ1-1; 8 bases are shared with TRBD1. Germline trimming cut 4 bases from V and 5 bases from J; bases unmatched to any gene: 9. CDR3 length equals 15 residues. CDR1 and CDR2 (germline): MDHEN, SYDVKM. CDR3 protein: CASSSLQGGWTEAFF. The CDR3 nucleotides read TGTGCCAGCAGTTCCCTACAGGGGGGCTGGACTGAAGCTTTCTTT.

The chain links TRBV19 to TRBJ2-5, with TRBD1 as a possible D gene (7 bases). Germline CDR1 reads LNHDA; CDR2 reads SQIVND (reference sequence). The length of the CDR3 is 15 residues. V was cut by 3 bases and J by 5 bases, with 16 bases left in between. The CDR3 DNA sequence: TGTGCCAGTAGTATGCTCGGGACAGCGGGCGAGACCCAGTACTTC. Translated: CASSMLGTAGETQYF.

This chain uses TRBV7-3 with TRBJ1-2; D gene ambiguous. Germline V CDR1 and CDR2: SGHTA, FQGTGA. The CDR3 contains 14 residues. V was pared by 5 bases and J by 4 bases, with 14 bases between. The CDR3 sequence: CASSPDWGPYGYTF. The CDR3 nucleotides read TGTGCCAGCAGCCCCGATTGGGGTCCCTATGGCTACACCTTC.

The V and J genes are TRBV6-1 and TRBJ1-1; possible D gene TRBD1, 6 bases. Trimming pared 8 bases from V and 2 bases from J, leaving 15 bases between. There are 14 residues in the CDR3. The germline V gene has CDR1 MNHNS and CDR2 SASEGT. CDR3 sequence: CASWGAWVNTEAFF. The CDR3 nucleotides are TGTGCCAGCTGGGGGGCCTGGGTCAACACTGAAGCTTTCTTT.

V is TRBV11-3 and J is TRBJ1-1, with no clear D. This CDR3 comprises 15 residues. CDR1 is SGHNT, CDR2 YENEEA, per germline. The V and J ends lost 4 bases and 1 base respectively, with 13 bases between them. CDR3 sequence: CASSSPGIRNTEAFF. The DNA of the CDR3 is TGTGCCAGCAGCTCCCCCGGGATTAGGAACACTGAAGCTTTCTTT.

This rearrangement joins TRBV5-1 to TRBJ2-2, with D hard to call. CDR1 and CDR2 (germline): SGHRS, YFSETQ. This CDR3 has 16 amino acids. Trimming removed 0 bases at V and 0 bases at J, with 9 bases between. CDR3 bases: TGCGCCAGCAGCTTGGGTGTGGGGTCGAACACCGGGGAGCTGTTTTTT. Translating it yields CASSLGVGSNTGELFF.

This clone was found a few times. The chain recombines TRBV19 with TRBJ1-1; D is ambiguous. V lost 5 bases and J lost 1, with 8 bases in between. The CDR3 extends over 13 amino acids. The germline V gene encodes CDR1 LNHDA and CDR2 SQIVND (reference sequence). The CDR3 bases are TGTGCCAGTAGTCCTACACAGAACACTGAAGCTTTCTTT. Its translation: CASSPTQNTEAFF.

A single count supports this clone. The chain couples TRBV7-2 to TRBJ2-7, with TRBD2 matching 7 bases. In germline, CDR1 is SGHTA, CDR2 FQGNSA. The CDR3 loop spans 16 amino acids. Unmatched junction bases numbered 10, after V lost 5 bases and J lost 0 bases. The CDR3 nucleotides read TGTGCCAGCAGCCGCGACGTGCAGCGGGACTCCTACGAGCAGTACTTC. It encodes CASSRDVQRDSYEQYF. The whole variable domain, remainder taken from reference TRBV7-2 and TRBJ2-7, is GAGVSQSPSNKVTEKGKDVELRCDPISGHTALYWYRQSLGQGLEFLIYFQGNSAPDKSGLPSDRFSAERTGGSVSTLTIQRTQQEDSAVYLCASSRDVQRDSYEQYFGPGTRLTVT.

V gene TRBV28 combines with J gene TRBJ2-1, with 7 positions matching TRBD2. The V segment lost 8 bases and the J segment 8 bases; nucleotides outside the gene matches: 27. The CDR3 runs 19 residues. Germline V gene lookup returns CDR1 MDHEN and CDR2 SYDVKM. CDR3: CASRVLATIAGSEGYEQFF. The CDR3 bases are TGTGCCAGCCGAGTCCTCGCTACGATAGCGGGTAGCGAGGGTTATGAGCAGTTCTTC.

The chain couples TRBV15 to TRBJ2-1; D call uncertain. The CDR3 sequence is 15 residues long. CDR1 is LNHNV, CDR2 YYDKDF, per germline (reference sequence). V gave up 0 bases and J gave up 5 bases, with 11 bases separating them. DNA of the CDR3: TGTGCCACCAGCAGAGATCCGATCCCCGACAATGAGCAGTTCTTC. This translates into CATSRDPIPDNEQFF.

The chain employs TRBV18 and TRBJ2-5; TRBD1 agrees at 10 bases. This CDR3 contains 14 residues. Germline V CDR1 and CDR2: KGHSH, LQKENI. Trimming at V came to 5 bases and at J to 2 bases, leaving 2 bases not matched to a gene. In DNA, the CDR3 is TGTGCCAGCTCAGAGGACAGGGGGCAAGAGACCCAGTACTTC. Translating gives CASSEDRGQETQYF.

The chain links TRBV28 to TRBJ2-5; 14 bases are a match to TRBD2. The CDR3 spans 16 residues. V was clipped by 5 bases and J by 5 bases; unmatched bases: 7. CDR1 is MDHEN, CDR2 SYDVKM, per germline. CDR3 bases: TGTGCCAGCAGTCCATCGGGACTAGCGGGAGTTGAGACCCAGTACTTC. Residues: CASSPSGLAGVETQYF.

The V and J genes are TRBV10-3 and TRBJ2-2; D ambiguous. CDR1 and CDR2 (germline): ENHRY, SYGVKD. The CDR3 is made up of 15 amino acids. V gave up 5 bases and J gave up 1 base, with 11 bases separating them. CDR3 coding DNA: TGTGCCATCAGTCGGAACCACGAGAACACCGGGGAGCTGTTTTTT. It is translated as CAISRNHENTGELFF.